This T cell receptor (beta chain) comes out of a study of CD4+ T cells in melanoma. The germline V gene has CDR1 SNHLY and CDR2 FYNNEI. This CDR3 spans 16 amino acids. The V gene lost 3 bases and the J gene lost 12 bases, with 24 bases spanning the gap. The protocol was immunoSEQ multiplex PCR, while the TCRdb copy is restricted to in-frame clones and leaves out a portion. There are about 20,000 clones in the sample; around 82% occur only once, and around 5.4% lies in the top ten. Comment on this clone: The antigen is not known.

Findings of the study overall: A reported correlation linked neoantigen-specific CD4+ T cells to CD8+, macrophage and B cell function.

The chain joins TRBV2 to TRBJ2-1; the D is unclear. The sample comprised cells from a culture (not recorded whether cultured in vitro). This receptor was identified in a human donor with melanoma. Here the CDR3 DNA reads TGTGCCAGCAGTGAGCTAGAAGGGCCCGCCATTTTCCGGCAGTTCTTC. It is translated as CASSELEGPAIFRQFF. The whole variable domain, remainder taken from reference TRBV2 and TRBJ2-1, is EPEVTQTPSHQVTQMGQEVILRCVPISNHLYFYWYRQILGQKVEFLVSFYNNEISEKSEIFDDQFSVERPDGSNFTLKIRSTKLEDSAMYFCASSELEGPAIFRQFFGPGTRLTVL.